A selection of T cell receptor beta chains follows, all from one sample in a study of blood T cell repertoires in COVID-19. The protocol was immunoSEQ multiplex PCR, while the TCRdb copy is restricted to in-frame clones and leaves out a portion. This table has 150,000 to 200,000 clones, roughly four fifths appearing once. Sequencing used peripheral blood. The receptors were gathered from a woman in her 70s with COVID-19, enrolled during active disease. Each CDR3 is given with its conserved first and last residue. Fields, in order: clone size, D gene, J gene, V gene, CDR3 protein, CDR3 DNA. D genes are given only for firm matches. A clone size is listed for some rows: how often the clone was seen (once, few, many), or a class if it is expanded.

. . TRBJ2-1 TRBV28 CASSPPTDEQFF TGTGCCAGCAGTCCCCCCACGGATGAGCAGTTCTTC
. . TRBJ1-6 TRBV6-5 CASSYGGSLNSPLHF TGTGCCAGCAGTTACGGAGGGTCCCTTAATTCACCCCTCCACTTT
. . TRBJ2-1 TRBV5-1 CASSPSLAMGNEQFF TGCGCCAGCAGCCCGTCGCTAGCAATGGGTAATGAGCAGTTCTTC
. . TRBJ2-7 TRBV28 CASNPIDREDEQYF TGTGCCAGCAACCCGATAGACAGGGAGGACGAGCAGTACTTC
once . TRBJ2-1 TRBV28 CASSLTSLGEQFF TGTGCCAGCAGTCTGACTAGTTTAGGCGAGCAGTTCTTC
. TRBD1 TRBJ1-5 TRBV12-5 CASGRQGGKPQHF TGTGCTAGTGGTCGACAGGGCGGTAAGCCCCAGCATTTT
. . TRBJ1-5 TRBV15 CATSKGNYQPQHF TGTGCCACCAGCAAGGGGAACTATCAGCCCCAGCATTTT
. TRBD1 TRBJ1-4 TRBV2 CASRSGTDKEKLFF TGTGCCAGCAGGTCCGGGACAGACAAAGAAAAACTGTTTTTT
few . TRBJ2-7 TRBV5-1 CASSLDQPGSYEQYF TGCGCCAGCAGCTTGGATCAGCCAGGCTCCTACGAGCAGTACTTC
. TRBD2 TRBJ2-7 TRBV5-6 CASSLSLAVYEQYF TGTGCCAGCAGCTTGAGTCTAGCGGTTTACGAGCAGTACTTC
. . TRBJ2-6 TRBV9 CASSPSPGLYSGANVLTF TGTGCCAGCAGCCCATCCCCGGGACTCTACTCTGGGGCCAACGTCCTGACTTTC
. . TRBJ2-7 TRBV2 CASSPTSYEQYF TGTGCCAGCAGTCCCACGAGTTACGAGCAGTACTTC
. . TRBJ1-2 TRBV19 CASSAGTNYGYTF TGTGCCAGTAGCGCCGGGACTAACTATGGCTACACCTTC
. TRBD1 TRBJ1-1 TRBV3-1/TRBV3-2 CASSRFQGGGTEAFF TGTGCCAGCAGCCGATTTCAGGGGGGCGGCACTGAAGCTTTCTTT
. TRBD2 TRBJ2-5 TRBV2 CASSPRLAGGSLETQYF TGTGCCAGCAGTCCTCGACTAGCGGGAGGGTCCTTAGAGACCCAGTACTTC
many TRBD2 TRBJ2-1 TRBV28 CASSATGLAGVEQFF TGTGCCAGCAGTGCCACGGGACTAGCGGGAGTTGAGCAGTTCTTC
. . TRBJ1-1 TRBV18 CASSPAGANTEAFF TGTGCCAGCTCACCCGCGGGGGCGAACACTGAAGCTTTCTTT
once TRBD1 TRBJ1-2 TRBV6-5 CASSPGTGTLFGYTF TGTGCCAGCAGCCCCGGGACAGGGACCCTCTTTGGCTACACCTTC
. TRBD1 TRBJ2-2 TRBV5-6 CASSLFRGPNTGELFF TGTGCCAGCAGCTTATTCAGGGGGCCGAACACCGGGGAGCTGTTTTTT
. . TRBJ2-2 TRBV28 CASSPPGAGELFF TGTGCCAGCAGCCCCCCGGGGGCCGGGGAGCTGTTTTTT
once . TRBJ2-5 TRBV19 CASSQRAFQETQYF TGTGCCAGTAGTCAGCGAGCTTTCCAAGAGACCCAGTACTTC
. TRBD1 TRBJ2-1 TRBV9 CASSASTGGGLNEQFF TGTGCCAGCAGCGCGTCGACAGGGGGCGGCTTGAATGAGCAGTTCTTC
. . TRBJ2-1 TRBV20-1 CSAPRANEQFF TGCAGTGCTCCGAGAGCCAATGAGCAGTTCTTC
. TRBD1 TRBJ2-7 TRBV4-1 CASSHDRQGRNEQYF TGCGCCAGCAGCCACGATCGACAGGGGCGGAACGAGCAGTACTTC
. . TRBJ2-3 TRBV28 CASSPRSAGLDGTQYF TGTGCCAGCAGTCCCAGATCCGCAGGCCTCGATGGTACGCAGTATTTT
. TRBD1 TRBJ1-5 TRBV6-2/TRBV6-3 CASSSGTDSLYNQPQHF TGTGCCAGCAGTTCCGGGACAGACTCTCTATACAATCAGCCCCAGCATTTT
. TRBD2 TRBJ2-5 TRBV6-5 CASSTGTSGKETQYF TGTGCCAGCAGTACCGGGACTAGCGGGAAGGAGACCCAGTACTTC
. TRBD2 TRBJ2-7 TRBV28 CASRGGLAGDEQYF TGTGCCAGCAGGGGGGGACTAGCGGGAGACGAGCAGTACTTC
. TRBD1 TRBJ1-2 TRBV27 CASRSTQGRGYTF TGTGCCAGCAGATCCACACAGGGGAGGGGCTACACCTTC
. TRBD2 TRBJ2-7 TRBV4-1 CASSHQGTSGSYEQYF TGCGCCAGCAGCCATCAAGGGACTAGCGGGAGCTACGAGCAGTACTTC
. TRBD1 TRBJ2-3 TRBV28 CASSPVTGVRADTQYF TGTGCCAGCAGTCCCGTAACAGGGGTGAGAGCAGATACGCAGTATTTT
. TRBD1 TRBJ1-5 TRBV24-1 CATSDMDRVKPQHF TGTGCCACCAGTGACATGGACAGGGTGAAGCCCCAGCATTTT
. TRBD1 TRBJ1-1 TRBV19 CASSILTGATEAFF TGTGCCAGTAGTATATTGACAGGGGCCACTGAAGCTTTCTTT
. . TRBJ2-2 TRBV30 CAWSLRLGVGAGELFF TGTGCCTGGAGTCTACGACTAGGAGTTGGGGCCGGGGAGCTGTTTTTT
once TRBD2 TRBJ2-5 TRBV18 CASSPSSGGTQETQYF TGTGCCAGCTCACCATCTAGCGGGGGTACCCAAGAGACCCAGTACTTC
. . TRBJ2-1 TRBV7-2 CASSLRGQSYNEQFF TGTGCCAGCAGCTTAAGGGGTCAGTCCTACAATGAGCAGTTCTTC
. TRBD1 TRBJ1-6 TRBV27 CASSLTGQGAHWMFSPLHF TGTGCCAGCAGTTTAACGGGACAGGGGGCGCATTGGATGTTCTCACCCCTCCACTTT
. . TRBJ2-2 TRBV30 CAWSTAGELFF TGTGCCTGGAGTACGGCCGGGGAGCTGTTTTTT
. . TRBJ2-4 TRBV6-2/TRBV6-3 CASSYSYGVGAKNIQYF TGTGCCAGCAGTTATTCTTACGGGGTGGGAGCCAAAAACATTCAGTACTTC
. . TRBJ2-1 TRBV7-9 CASIPRVGSYNEQFF TGTGCCAGCATCCCCAGGGTAGGTTCCTACAATGAGCAGTTCTTC
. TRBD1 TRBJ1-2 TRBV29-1 CSVEGGQNYGYTF TGCAGCGTTGAAGGGGGACAGAACTATGGCTACACCTTC
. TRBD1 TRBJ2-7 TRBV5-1 CASSLDRGKMQYF TGCGCCAGCAGCTTGGACAGGGGGAAGATGCAGTACTTC
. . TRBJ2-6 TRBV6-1 CASSEGTGSSGANVLTF TGTGCCAGCAGTGAAGGGACGGGAAGCTCTGGGGCCAACGTCCTGACTTTC